Given below is one T cell receptor (beta chain) in context. The record originates from a study of shared clonotypes between healthy human individuals. Using immunoSEQ multiplex PCR, the repertoire was profiled, and TCRdb retains in-frame clones only, with some absent. The sample includes around 1.1 million clones, around 77% seen only once; the top ten take roughly 0.82%. The CDR3 is made up of 16 amino acids. In germline, CDR1 is SGDLS, CDR2 YYNGEE. Between the trimmed V and J ends, which lost 3 bases and 6 bases, there was a span of 18 bases. The clonotype originates from a man younger than 35 in good health. Some clones in this sample may be carry-over from other donors' samples. The chain links TRBV9 to TRBJ1-4; D may be TRBD1 (5 bases). Material for sequencing was memory CD4+ T cells from PBMCs. Subset in this sample: CD45RA-negative fraction. CDR3: CASSADSDFGYEKLFF. For the CDR3, the DNA is TGTGCCAGCAGCGCAGACAGTGACTTTGGGTATGAAAAACTGTTTTTT. Full variable domain (rest looked up from reference TRBV9 and TRBJ1-4): DSGVTQTPKHLITATGQRVTLRCSPRSGDLSVYWYQQSLDQGLQFLIQYYNGEERAKGNILERFSAQQFPDLHSELNLSSLELGDSALYFCASSADSDFGYEKLFFGSGTQLSVL.